This TCR beta chain was sequenced in a study of shared clonotypes between healthy human individuals. Naive CD8 cells comprised CD45RO-negative, CCR7-positively selected cells, excluding terminally differentiated effector memory CD45RA+ cells. General study findings and limits: Limitation of the genetic and exposure-history diversity represented came from the few donors.

This CDR3 comprises 16 residues. Per the germline V gene, CDR1 is SGHAT and CDR2 is FQNNGV. Trimming cost V 0 bases and J 4 bases, with 15 bases left between them. With regard to this clone: Its antigen is as yet unknown.

The assay was immunoSEQ multiplex PCR, and TCRdb's table has in-frame clones only and misses some. The data contain about 2,200,000 clones, more than 85% of them singletons. The specimen was naive CD8+ T cells from PBMCs. The sequence was obtained from a man between 18 and 29 years old in good health. Some clones in this sample may be carry-over from other donors' samples. The V gene is TRBV11-2, the J gene TRBJ1-2; TRBD1 is a possible D gene (5 bases). The CDR3: CASSLDNRGSVYGYTF. The CDR3 nucleotides read TGTGCCAGCAGCTTAGATAATAGGGGATCGGTCTATGGCTACACCTTC.